The 4 T cell receptor beta chains presented below share a single source sample, sequenced in a study of blood T cell repertoires in COVID-19. Sequenced by immunoSEQ multiplex PCR; TCRdb stores in-frame clones only, minus some. Seen here are 100,000 or so clones, 81% observed once, and the top ten hold roughly 10%. Sequenced material: peripheral blood. The receptor source for this set is a woman in her 70s with acute or convalescent COVID-19.

The V gene is TRBV7-3, the J gene TRBJ2-1; 9 positions agree with TRBD2. Germline values: CDR1 SGHTA, CDR2 FQGTGA. CDR3 length: 12 residues. The V segment lost 5 bases and the J segment 10 bases; nucleotides outside the gene matches: 3. The CDR3 coding sequence is TGTGCCAGCAGCCAGAGCGGGAGGGAGCAGTTCTTC. It codes for CASSQSGREQFF. Full variable domain (missing parts from reference TRBV7-3 and TRBJ2-1): GAGVSQTPSNKVTEKGKYVELRCDPISGHTALYWYRQSLGQGPEFLIYFQGTGAADDSGLPNDRFFAVRPEGSVSTLKIQRTERGDSAVYLCASSQSGREQFFGPGTRLTVL.

The chain employs TRBV19 and TRBJ2-1; 8 nucleotides agree with TRBD2. J gave up 0 bases and V 5 bases, and 9 bases lay outside the gene matches. Looked up from germline, CDR1 is LNHDA and CDR2 is SQIVND (reference sequence). The CDR3 extends over 17 amino acids. The DNA for the CDR3 is TGTGCCAGTAGTCGGGCCAGCGGGAGAGACTCCTACAATGAGCAGTTCTTC. Residues: CASSRASGRDSYNEQFF.

This rearrangement joins TRBV5-1 to TRBJ1-1; D unclear. The CDR3 is made up of 12 amino acids. CDR1 is SGHRS and CDR2 is YFSETQ in the germline V gene. Trimming removed 4 bases from V and 10 bases from J, with 14 bases in between. CDR3 protein: CASSLPGMVAFF. The CDR3 region has the DNA TGCGCCAGCAGCCTCCCCGGTATGGTAGCTTTCTTT. Full variable domain (rest looked up from reference TRBV5-1 and TRBJ1-1): KAGVTQTPRYLIKTRGQQVTLSCSPISGHRSVSWYQQTPGQGLQFLFEYFSETQRNKGNFPGRFSGRQFSNSRSEMNVSTLELGDSALYLCASSLPGMVAFFGQGTRLTVV.

This chain uses TRBV5-1 with TRBJ1-2; unclear D gene. Trimming took 0 bases from V and 4 from J, leaving 13 bases between them. The CDR3 is 15 residues long. Germline assignment: CDR1 SGHRS and CDR2 YFSETQ. CDR3 protein: CASSLAGSGFYGYTF. CDR3 DNA sequence: TGCGCCAGCAGCTTGGCTGGTAGCGGCTTCTATGGCTACACCTTC.